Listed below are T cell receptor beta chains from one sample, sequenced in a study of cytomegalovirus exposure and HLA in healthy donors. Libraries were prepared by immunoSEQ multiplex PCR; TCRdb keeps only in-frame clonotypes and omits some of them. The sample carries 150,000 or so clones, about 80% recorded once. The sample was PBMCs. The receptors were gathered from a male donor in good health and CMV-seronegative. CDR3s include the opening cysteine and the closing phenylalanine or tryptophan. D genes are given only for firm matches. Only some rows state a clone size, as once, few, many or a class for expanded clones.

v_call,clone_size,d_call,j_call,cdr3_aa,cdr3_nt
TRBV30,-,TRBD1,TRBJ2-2,CAWRDRATGELFF,TGTGCCTGGAGGGACAGGGCCACCGGGGAGCTGTTTTTT
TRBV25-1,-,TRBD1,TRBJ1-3,CASRPGGSSGNTIYF,TGTGCCAGCAGACCAGGGGGTTCCTCTGGAAACACCATATATTTT
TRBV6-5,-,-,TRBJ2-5,CASSTRETQYF,TGTGCCAGCAGTACTCGGGAGACCCAGTACTTC
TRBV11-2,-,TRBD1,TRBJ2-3,CASSLADRVLDTQYF,TGTGCCAGCAGCTTAGCGGACAGGGTCTTGGATACGCAGTATTTT
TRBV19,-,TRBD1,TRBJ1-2,CASSTPDRVGYGYTF,TGTGCCAGTAGTACCCCCGACAGGGTTGGCTATGGCTACACCTTC
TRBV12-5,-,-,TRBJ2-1,CASGLGGLGGNEQFF,TGTGCTAGTGGTTTGGGTGGCTTGGGGGGTAATGAGCAGTTCTTC
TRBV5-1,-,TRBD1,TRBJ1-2,CASGDSDPDDGYTF,TGCGCCAGCGGGGACAGCGACCCAGACGATGGCTACACCTTC
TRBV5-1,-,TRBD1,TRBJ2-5,CASSARGQGETQYF,TGCGCCAGCAGCGCCAGGGGGCAGGGTGAGACCCAGTACTTC
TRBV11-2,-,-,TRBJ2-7,CASSLVGREQYF,TGTGCCAGCAGCTTAGTAGGGAGAGAGCAGTACTTC
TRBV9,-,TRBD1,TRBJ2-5,CASTRTGGIETQYF,TGTGCCAGCACCCGGACAGGGGGCATAGAGACCCAGTACTTC
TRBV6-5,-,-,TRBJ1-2,CASSDPGLGYTF,TGTGCCAGCAGTGACCCAGGGTTGGGCTACACCTTC
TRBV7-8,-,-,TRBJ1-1,CASSLTQGQSPEAFF,TGTGCCAGCAGCTTAACTCAGGGTCAGTCCCCTGAAGCTTTCTTT
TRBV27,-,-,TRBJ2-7,CASSSRGFSYEQYF,TGTGCCAGCAGTTCCAGGGGTTTCTCCTACGAGCAGTACTTC
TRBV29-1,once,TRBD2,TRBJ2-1,CSVVVLAGGGSEQFF,TGCAGCGTTGTTGTCCTAGCGGGAGGGGGTAGTGAGCAGTTCTTC
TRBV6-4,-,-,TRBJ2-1,CASSDSAGTHDEQFF,TGTGCCAGCAGTGACTCGGCGGGGACGCACGATGAGCAGTTCTTC
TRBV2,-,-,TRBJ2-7,CASRAETASYEQYF,TGTGCCAGCAGAGCCGAGACAGCTTCCTACGAGCAGTACTTC
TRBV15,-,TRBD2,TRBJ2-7,CATSRDPGGGFYEQYF,TGTGCCACCAGCAGAGATCCGGGCGGGGGGTTCTACGAGCAGTACTTC
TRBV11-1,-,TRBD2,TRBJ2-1,CASSPWTSGRTNEQFF,TGTGCCAGCAGCCCTTGGACTAGCGGGAGGACTAATGAGCAGTTCTTC
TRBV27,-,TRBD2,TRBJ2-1,CASVRASGGAVYNEQFF,TGTGCCAGTGTGAGGGCTAGCGGGGGGGCTGTCTACAATGAGCAGTTCTTC
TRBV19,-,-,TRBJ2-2,CASSIGGGVLGELFF,TGTGCCAGTAGTATAGGAGGCGGGGTCCTCGGGGAGCTGTTTTTT
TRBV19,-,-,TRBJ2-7,CASSTPGQGNYEQYF,TGTGCCAGTAGTACGCCGGGGCAGGGGAACTACGAGCAGTACTTC
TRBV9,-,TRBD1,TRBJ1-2,CASSVVGDSYYGYTF,TGTGCCAGCAGCGTAGTTGGGGACAGCTACTATGGCTACACCTTC
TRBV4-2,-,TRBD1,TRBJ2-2,CASSQDLYRGNTGELFF,TGTGCCAGCAGCCAAGATCTCTACAGGGGAAACACCGGGGAGCTGTTTTTT
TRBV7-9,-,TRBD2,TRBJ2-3,CASSPSGRAHSLSTDTQYF,TGTGCCAGCAGCCCTAGCGGGAGGGCTCACTCACTCAGCACAGATACGCAGTATTTT
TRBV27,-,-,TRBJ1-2,CASSPTNYGYTF,TGTGCCAGCAGCCCCACTAACTATGGCTACACCTTC
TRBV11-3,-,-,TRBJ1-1,CASSLGRVRNTEAFF,TGTGCCAGCAGCTTAGGGAGGGTGCGGAACACTGAAGCTTTCTTT
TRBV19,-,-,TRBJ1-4,CASSIGIRVTNEKLFF,TGTGCCAGTAGTATAGGAATAAGAGTAACTAATGAAAAACTGTTTTTT
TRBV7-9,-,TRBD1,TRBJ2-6,CSSSYRDRGPGANVLTF,TGTTCCAGCAGCTACCGGGACAGGGGGCCTGGGGCCAACGTCCTGACTTTC
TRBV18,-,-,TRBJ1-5,CASSQGTGGGQPQHF,TGTGCCAGCTCACAAGGGACTGGGGGAGGTCAGCCCCAGCATTTT
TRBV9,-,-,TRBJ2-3,CASSVVTDGGTQYF,TGTGCCAGCAGCGTAGTCACAGATGGTGGAACGCAGTATTTT
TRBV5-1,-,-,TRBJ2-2,CASSRDTNTGELFF,TGCGCCAGCAGCCGGGACACCAACACCGGGGAGCTGTTTTTT
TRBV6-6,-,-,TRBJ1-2,CASSYNKRFAYGYTF,TGTGCCAGCAGTTACAACAAGCGCTTTGCCTATGGCTACACCTTC
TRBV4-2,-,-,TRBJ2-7,CASSQVQTNYEQYF,TGTGCCAGCAGCCAAGTACAGACAAACTACGAGCAGTACTTC
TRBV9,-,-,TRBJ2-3,CASSVGRSTDTQYF,TGTGCCAGCAGCGTAGGGCGGAGCACAGATACGCAGTATTTT
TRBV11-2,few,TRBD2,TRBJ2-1,CASSLASGRAPEQFF,TGTGCCAGCAGCTTAGCTAGCGGGAGGGCACCTGAGCAGTTCTTC
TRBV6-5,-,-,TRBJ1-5,CASAQGNSNQPQHF,TGTGCCAGCGCACAGGGCAATAGCAATCAGCCCCAGCATTTT
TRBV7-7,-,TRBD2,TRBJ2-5,CASSSLAGAPQETQYF,TGTGCCAGCAGCTCGCTAGCGGGAGCCCCCCAAGAGACCCAGTACTTC
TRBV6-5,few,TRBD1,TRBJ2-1,CASSYGQATREQFF,TGTGCCAGCAGTTACGGACAGGCCACTAGGGAGCAGTTCTTC
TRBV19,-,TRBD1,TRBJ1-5,CASSSSLYRGPANNQPQHF,TGTGCCAGTAGTTCGTCCCTTTATAGGGGGCCCGCAAACAATCAGCCCCAGCATTTT
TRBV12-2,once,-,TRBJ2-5,CASRFAFGTGQETQYF,-
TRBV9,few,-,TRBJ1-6,CASSPVGESYNSPLHF,TGTGCCAGCAGCCCTGTCGGGGAATCCTATAATTCACCCCTCCACTTT
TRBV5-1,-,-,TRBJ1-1,CASKIGLNTEAFF,TGCGCCAGCAAGATCGGTCTGAACACTGAAGCTTTCTTT
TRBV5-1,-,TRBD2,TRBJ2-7,CASSPGGGEQYF,TGCGCCAGCAGCCCAGGCGGGGGCGAGCAGTACTTC
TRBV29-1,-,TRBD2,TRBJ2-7,CSVEWFGTSGGYEQYF,TGCAGCGTTGAATGGTTCGGGACTAGCGGGGGTTACGAGCAGTACTTC
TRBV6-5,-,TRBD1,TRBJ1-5,CASSRQGKGNQPQHF,TGTGCCAGCAGTCGACAGGGAAAGGGAAATCAGCCCCAGCATTTT
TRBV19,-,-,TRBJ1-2,CASSIATSSFDYGYTF,TGTGCCAGTAGTATAGCGACATCCAGTTTTGACTATGGCTACACCTTC
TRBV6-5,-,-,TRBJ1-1,CASSYPTRAGTEAFF,TGTGCCAGCAGTTACCCGACACGGGCGGGCACTGAAGCTTTCTTT